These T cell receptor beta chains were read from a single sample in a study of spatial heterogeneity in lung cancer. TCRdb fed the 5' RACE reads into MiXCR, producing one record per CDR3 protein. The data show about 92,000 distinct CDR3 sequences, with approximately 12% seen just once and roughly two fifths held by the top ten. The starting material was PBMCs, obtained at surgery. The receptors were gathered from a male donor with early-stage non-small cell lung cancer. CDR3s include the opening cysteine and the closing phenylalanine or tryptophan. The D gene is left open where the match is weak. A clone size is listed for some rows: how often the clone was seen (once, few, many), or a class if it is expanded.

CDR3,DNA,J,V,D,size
CASSPTFTGELFF,TGCGCCAGCAGCCCGACGTTCACCGGGGAGCTGTTTTTT,TRBJ2-2,TRBV5-1,NA,many
CSAKDIAKNIQYF,TGCAGTGCTAAAGACATAGCCAAAAACATTCAGTACTTC,TRBJ2-4,TRBV20-1,NA,NA
CASSYRRPTGQQPQHF,TGTGCCAGCAGTTACAGGCGTCCGACAGGGCAACAGCCCCAGCATTTT,TRBJ1-5,TRBV6-2/TRBV6-3,TRBD1,NA
CSASRWTSATYEQYF,TGCAGTGCTAGTAGATGGACTAGCGCAACCTACGAGCAGTACTTC,TRBJ2-7,TRBV20-1,TRBD2,NA
CASSQEGHGSYEQYF,TGTGCCAGCAGCCAAGAAGGACACGGCTCCTACGAGCAGTACTTC,TRBJ2-7,TRBV14,NA,many
CASSVRTSGRASGGELFF,TGTGCCAGCAGCGTACGGACTAGCGGGAGGGCATCAGGGGGGGAGCTGTTTTTT,TRBJ2-2,TRBV7-2,TRBD2,few
CASSPEGLSHNEQFF,TGTGCCAGCAGTCCGGAGGGACTATCCCACAATGAGCAGTTCTTC,TRBJ2-1,TRBV27,TRBD2,NA
CSASPSTYEQYF,TGCAGTGCTAGCCCTAGCACCTACGAGCAGTACTTC,TRBJ2-7,TRBV20-1,NA,few
CASSQERGFYGYTF,TGTGCCAGCAGCCAAGAACGGGGGTTCTATGGCTACACCTTC,TRBJ1-2,TRBV14,NA,NA
CATSDFPSGIPPPYGYTF,TGTGCCACCAGTGATTTTCCCTCCGGGATCCCACCTCCATATGGCTACACCTTC,TRBJ1-2,TRBV24-1,NA,NA
CASNRRGRSTDTQYF,TGTGCCAGCAACAGGAGGGGGCGTAGCACAGATACGCAGTATTTT,TRBJ2-3,TRBV6-6,NA,NA
CASSLPRDSKYF,TGTGCCAGCAGTTTACCAAGGGACTCCAAGTACTTC,TRBJ2-5,TRBV28,NA,many
CASSRADSPLHF,TGCGCCAGCAGCCGGGCAGATTCACCCCTCCACTTT,TRBJ1-6,TRBV4-3,NA,few
CASSSGGRETQYF,TGTGCCAGCAGTTCAGGGGGCAGGGAGACCCAGTACTTC,TRBJ2-5,TRBV28,TRBD1,NA
CASSGGAVSGNTIYF,TGTGCCAGCAGTGGGGGGGCGGTCTCTGGAAACACCATATATTTT,TRBJ1-3,TRBV28,NA,NA
CASSLSQETQYF,TGTGCCAGCAGCCTTTCCCAAGAGACCCAGTACTTC,TRBJ2-5,TRBV5-4,NA,NA
CASSSATGYEQYF,TGTGCCAGCAGCTCAGCGACAGGCTACGAGCAGTACTTC,TRBJ2-7,TRBV7-2,NA,few
CASSGTGLSSNQPQHF,TGTGCCAGCAGTGGCACAGGGTTATCTAGCAATCAGCCCCAGCATTTT,TRBJ1-5,TRBV6-2/TRBV6-3,NA,few
CASSLNSGRRTGELFF,TGTGCCAGCAGCCTGAATAGCGGGAGAAGGACCGGGGAGCTGTTTTTT,TRBJ2-2,TRBV5-4,TRBD2,few
CASSFEGVHQETQYF,TGTGCCAGCAGCTTCGAGGGAGTTCACCAAGAGACCCAGTACTTC,TRBJ2-5,TRBV5-4,NA,many
CASSFTDRHNEQFF,TGTGCCAGCAGCTTTACCGACAGGCACAATGAGCAGTTCTTC,TRBJ2-1,TRBV6-2/TRBV6-3,NA,many
CASSVVPLAGVGLNEQFF,TGTGCCAGCAGCGTAGTTCCCCTAGCGGGAGTGGGGTTGAATGAGCAGTTCTTC,TRBJ2-1,TRBV9,TRBD2,few
CASSLVQGAKDTQYF,TGTGCCAGCAGCTTAGTACAGGGGGCGAAAGATACGCAGTATTTT,TRBJ2-3,TRBV11-2,TRBD1,NA
CSAEEADTQYF,TGCAGCGCAGAGGAAGCAGATACGCAGTATTTT,TRBJ2-3,TRBV29-1,NA,many
CASSRQEMNTEAFF,TGTGCCAGCTCACGACAGGAGATGAACACTGAAGCTTTCTTT,TRBJ1-1,TRBV18,NA,NA
CASSLAQNRYSVYNEQFF,TGCGCCAGCAGCTTGGCTCAAAATCGTTATTCAGTATACAATGAGCAGTTCTTC,TRBJ2-1,TRBV5-1,NA,NA
CASSPLREGSREQYF,TGTGCCAGCAGTCCCCTTAGGGAGGGAAGCCGCGAGCAGTACTTC,TRBJ2-7,TRBV28,TRBD2,few
CKPLTSGLREQYF,TGCAAGCCGTTGACTAGCGGGCTTCGGGAGCAGTACTTC,TRBJ2-7,TRBV20-1,TRBD2,few
CASSPERGKFF,TGTGCCAGCAGCCCAGAGCGGGGGAAGTTCTTC,TRBJ2-1,TRBV12-3/TRBV12-4,TRBD2,few
CASSSSSGGAYEQYF,TGTGCCAGCAGCTCTTCTAGCGGGGGGGCCTACGAGCAGTACTTC,TRBJ2-7,TRBV7-2,TRBD2,NA
CASSRFPWESTNEKLFF,TGTGCCAGCAGCCGCTTCCCGTGGGAGTCAACTAATGAAAAACTGTTTTTT,TRBJ1-4,TRBV14,NA,few
CSAGGRTDTQYF,TGCAGTGCTGGGGGGCGCACAGATACGCAGTATTTT,TRBJ2-3,TRBV20-1,NA,few
CASSVTTGLAGINEQFF,TGTGCCAGCAGCGTAACGACGGGACTAGCGGGAATCAATGAGCAGTTCTTC,TRBJ2-1,TRBV9,TRBD2,few
CASSQDPAWGEAFF,TGCGCCAGCAGCCAAGATCCGGCGTGGGGTGAAGCTTTCTTT,TRBJ1-1,TRBV4-3,NA,many
CASSPQGTGANVLTF,TGCGCCAGCAGCCCGCAGGGGACCGGGGCCAACGTCCTGACTTTC,TRBJ2-6,TRBV4-3,NA,NA
CASSLDTTDTQYF,TGTGCCAGCAGCTTAGACACTACAGATACGCAGTATTTT,TRBJ2-3,TRBV7-8,NA,few
CASLGGSSYNEQFF,TGCGCCAGCTTAGGGGGCAGCTCCTACAATGAGCAGTTCTTC,TRBJ2-1,TRBV5-1,TRBD1,few
CATADRAPDTQYF,TGTGCCACCGCCGACAGGGCCCCAGATACGCAGTATTTT,TRBJ2-3,TRBV28,TRBD1,many
CASSLGAGAVDTQYF,TGTGCCAGCAGCTTAGGAGCGGGGGCGGTAGATACGCAGTATTTT,TRBJ2-3,TRBV7-8,TRBD2,few
CASSPTSLSSYEQYF,TGTGCCAGCAGCCCGACTAGTCTAAGCTCCTACGAGCAGTACTTC,TRBJ2-7,TRBV7-9,NA,NA
CASRNLGRASTDTQYF,TGTGCCAGCCGAAACCTGGGACGCGCTAGCACAGATACGCAGTATTTT,TRBJ2-3,TRBV28,NA,NA
CASSLESAGEILTDTQYF,TGTGCCAGCAGCTTAGAAAGCGCCGGAGAGATCCTCACAGATACGCAGTATTTT,TRBJ2-3,TRBV7-8,NA,many
CASSPRTGKGEKLFF,TGCGCCAGCAGCCCGAGGACGGGGAAAGGAGAAAAACTGTTTTTT,TRBJ1-4,TRBV5-1,NA,few
CASSQASNQPQHF,TGTGCCAGCAGCCAGGCTAGCAATCAGCCCCAGCATTTT,TRBJ1-5,TRBV3-1,NA,NA
CASSFGRGSTDTQYF,TGTGCCAGCAGTTTTGGCAGGGGAAGCACAGATACGCAGTATTTT,TRBJ2-3,TRBV12-3/TRBV12-4,NA,few
CAQRAGGDYGYTF,TGTGCCCAACGGGCAGGGGGCGACTATGGCTACACCTTC,TRBJ1-2,TRBV15,TRBD1,NA
CASSPPAPAPGYTF,TGTGCCAGCTCACCACCGGCGCCAGCCCCTGGCTACACCTTC,TRBJ1-2,TRBV18,NA,NA
CASSTPYPGAEAFF,TGTGCCAGCAGCACCCCCTACCCCGGAGCCGAAGCTTTCTTT,TRBJ1-1,TRBV7-2,NA,NA
CSASPPGLGNEQFF,TGCAGTGCTAGTCCTCCGGGACTTGGCAATGAGCAGTTCTTC,TRBJ2-1,TRBV20-1,NA,NA
CASSRTGGFYGYTF,TGTGCCAGCAGCCGGACAGGGGGATTCTATGGCTACACCTTC,TRBJ1-2,TRBV27,TRBD1,few
CSAERGEFSYEQYF,TGCAGTGCAGAAAGAGGAGAATTCTCCTACGAGCAGTACTTC,TRBJ2-7,TRBV20-1,NA,NA
CSARETGRWYEQYF,TGCAGTGCTAGAGAGACAGGGCGTTGGTACGAGCAGTACTTC,TRBJ2-7,TRBV20-1,TRBD1,NA
CASSSTGDGEKLFF,TGTGCCAGCAGCTCGACAGGGGATGGTGAAAAACTGTTTTTT,TRBJ1-4,TRBV7-9,TRBD1,many
CASSNKGLRTGELFF,TGTGCCAGCAGTAACAAGGGGCTCCGGACCGGGGAGCTGTTTTTT,TRBJ2-2,TRBV12-3/TRBV12-4,NA,few